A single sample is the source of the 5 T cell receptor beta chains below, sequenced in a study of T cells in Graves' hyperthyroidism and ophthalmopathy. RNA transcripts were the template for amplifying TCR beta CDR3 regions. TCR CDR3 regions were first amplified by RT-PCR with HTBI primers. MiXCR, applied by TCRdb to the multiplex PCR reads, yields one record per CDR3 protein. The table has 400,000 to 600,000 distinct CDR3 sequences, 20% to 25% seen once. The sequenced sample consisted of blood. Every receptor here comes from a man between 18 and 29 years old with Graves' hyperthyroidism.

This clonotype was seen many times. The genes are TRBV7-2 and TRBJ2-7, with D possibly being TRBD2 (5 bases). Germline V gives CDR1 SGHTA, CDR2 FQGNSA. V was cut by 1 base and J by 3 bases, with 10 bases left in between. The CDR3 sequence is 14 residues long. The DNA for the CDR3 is TGTGCCAGCAGCTTAGGGCTAGCAGGCTACGAGCAGTACTTC. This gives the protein CASSLGLAGYEQYF.

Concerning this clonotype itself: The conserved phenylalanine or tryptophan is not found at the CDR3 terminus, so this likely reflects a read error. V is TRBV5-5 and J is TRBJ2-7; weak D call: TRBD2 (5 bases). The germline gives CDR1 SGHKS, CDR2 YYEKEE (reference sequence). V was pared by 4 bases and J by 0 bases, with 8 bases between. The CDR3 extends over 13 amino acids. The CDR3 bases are TGTGCCAGCAGCCCCGGAGGCTCCTACGAGCAGTACCTC. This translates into CASSPGGSYEQYL.

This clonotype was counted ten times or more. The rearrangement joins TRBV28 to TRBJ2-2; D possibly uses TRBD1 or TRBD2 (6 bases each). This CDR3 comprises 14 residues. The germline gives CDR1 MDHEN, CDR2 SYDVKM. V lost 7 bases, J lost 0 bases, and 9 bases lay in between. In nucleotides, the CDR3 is TGTGCCAGCATGGGGGGCCCGAACACCGGGGAGCTGTTTTTT. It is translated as CASMGGPNTGELFF.

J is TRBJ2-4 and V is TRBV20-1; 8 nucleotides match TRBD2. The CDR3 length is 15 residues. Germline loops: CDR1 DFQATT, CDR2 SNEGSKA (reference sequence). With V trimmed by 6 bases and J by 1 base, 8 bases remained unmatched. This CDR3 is CSARRRGEAKNIQYF. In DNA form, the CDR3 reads TGCAGTGCCAGGCGGCGGGGGGAGGCCAAAAACATTCAGTACTTC.

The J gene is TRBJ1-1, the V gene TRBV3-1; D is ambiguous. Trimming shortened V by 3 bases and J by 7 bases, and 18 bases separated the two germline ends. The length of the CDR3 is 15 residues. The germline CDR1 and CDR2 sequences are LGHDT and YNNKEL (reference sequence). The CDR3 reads CASSQARPMGGEAFF. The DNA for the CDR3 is TGTGCCAGCAGCCAGGCGAGGCCCATGGGAGGTGAAGCTTTCTTT.